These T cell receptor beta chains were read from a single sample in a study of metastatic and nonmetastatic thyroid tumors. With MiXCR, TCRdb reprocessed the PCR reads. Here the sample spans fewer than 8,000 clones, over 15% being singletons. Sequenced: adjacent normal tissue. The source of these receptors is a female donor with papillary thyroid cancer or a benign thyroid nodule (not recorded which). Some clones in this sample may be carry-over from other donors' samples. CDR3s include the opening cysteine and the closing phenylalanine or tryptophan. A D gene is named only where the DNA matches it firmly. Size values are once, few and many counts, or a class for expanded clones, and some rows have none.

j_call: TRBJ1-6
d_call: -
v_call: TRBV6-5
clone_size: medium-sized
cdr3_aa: CASSYVKSSYNSPLHF
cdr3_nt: TGTGCCAGCAGTTACGTGAAGAGCTCCTATAATTCACCCCTCCACTTT

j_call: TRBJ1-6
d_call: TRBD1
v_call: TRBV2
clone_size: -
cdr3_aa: CASSGNRGRRGSGISPLHF
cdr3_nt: TGTGCCAGCAGTGGAAACAGGGGGCGACGGGGCTCCGGAATTTCACCCCTCCACTTT

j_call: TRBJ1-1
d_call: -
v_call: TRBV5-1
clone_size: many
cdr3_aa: CASRVGGNTEAFF
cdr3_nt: TGCGCCAGCAGGGTAGGGGGGAACACTGAAGCTTTCTTT

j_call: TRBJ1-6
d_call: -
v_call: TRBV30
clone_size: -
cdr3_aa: CAWSEDNSPLHF
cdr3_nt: TGTGCCTGGAGTGAGGACAATTCACCCCTCCACTTT

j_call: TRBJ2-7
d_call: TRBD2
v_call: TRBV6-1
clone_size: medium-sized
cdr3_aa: CASSEELAGAGYEQYF
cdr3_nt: TGTGCCAGCAGTGAGGAGCTCGCGGGAGCGGGCTACGAGCAGTACTTC

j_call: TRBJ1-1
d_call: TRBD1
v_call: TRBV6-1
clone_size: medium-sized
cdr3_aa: CASSEMGTGQTEAFF
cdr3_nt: TGTGCCAGCAGTGAAATGGGGACAGGGCAGACTGAAGCTTTCTTT

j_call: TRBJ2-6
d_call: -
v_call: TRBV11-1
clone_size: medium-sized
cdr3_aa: CASSLSGANVLTF
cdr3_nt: TGTGCCAGCAGCCTCTCTGGGGCCAACGTCCTGACTTTC

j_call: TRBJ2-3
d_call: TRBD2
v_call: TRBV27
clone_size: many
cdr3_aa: CASSLTSGGENTQYF
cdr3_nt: TGTGCCAGCAGCCTGACTAGCGGGGGGGAAAATACGCAGTATTTT

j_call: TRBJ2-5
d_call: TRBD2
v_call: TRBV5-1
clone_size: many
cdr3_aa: CASTVAGGAETQYF
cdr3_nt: TGCGCCAGCACCGTGGCGGGGGGCGCGGAGACCCAGTACTTC

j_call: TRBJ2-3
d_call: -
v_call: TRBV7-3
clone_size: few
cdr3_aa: CASSSDRFGGTQYF
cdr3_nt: TGTGCCAGCAGCTCGGACAGGTTCGGGGGGACCCAGTATTTT

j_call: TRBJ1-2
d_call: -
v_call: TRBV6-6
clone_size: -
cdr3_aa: CASTSSGGLGYTF
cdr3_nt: TGTGCCAGCACTTCCTCGGGGGGACTGGGCTACACCTTC

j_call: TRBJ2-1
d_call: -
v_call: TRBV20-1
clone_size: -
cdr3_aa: CSGGMTLDAANGNEQFF
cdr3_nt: TGCAGTGGGGGAATGACTTTGGACGCAGCTAACGGTAATGAGCAGTTCTTC

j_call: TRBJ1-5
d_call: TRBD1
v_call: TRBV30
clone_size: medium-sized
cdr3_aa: CAWSPQGYSNQPQHF
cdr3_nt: TGTGCCTGGAGCCCACAGGGGTATAGCAATCAGCCCCAGCATTTT

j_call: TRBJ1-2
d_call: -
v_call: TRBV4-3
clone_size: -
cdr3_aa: CASSQVNSANYGYTF
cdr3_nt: TGCGCCAGCAGCCAAGTCAACAGCGCTAACTATGGCTACACCTTC

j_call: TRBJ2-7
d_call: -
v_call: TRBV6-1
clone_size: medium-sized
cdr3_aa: CASSEALRGLYEQYF
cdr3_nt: TGTGCCAGCAGTGAAGCGCTCCGGGGGCTCTACGAGCAGTACTTC

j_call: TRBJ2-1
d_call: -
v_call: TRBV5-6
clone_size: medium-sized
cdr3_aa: CASNGDTDAYNEQFF
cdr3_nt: TGTGCCAGCAATGGAGACACAGACGCCTACAATGAGCAGTTCTTC

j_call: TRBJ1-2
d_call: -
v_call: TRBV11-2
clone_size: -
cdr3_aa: CASSFGGSGSRDYGYTF
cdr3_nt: TGTGCCAGCAGCTTTGGGGGATCGGGCAGTCGAGACTATGGCTACACCTTC

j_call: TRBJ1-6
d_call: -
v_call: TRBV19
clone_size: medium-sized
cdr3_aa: CASSLRGNSPLHF
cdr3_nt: TGTGCCAGTAGTCTCAGGGGTAATTCACCCCTCCACTTT

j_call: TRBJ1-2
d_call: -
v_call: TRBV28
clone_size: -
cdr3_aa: CASSLVSGLWGYTF
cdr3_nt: TGTGCCAGCAGTTTAGTTAGCGGGCTATGGGGCTACACCTTC

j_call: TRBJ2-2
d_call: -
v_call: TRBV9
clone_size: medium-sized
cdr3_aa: CASSVFPGELFF
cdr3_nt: TGTGCCAGCAGCGTGTTTCCCGGGGAGCTGTTTTTT

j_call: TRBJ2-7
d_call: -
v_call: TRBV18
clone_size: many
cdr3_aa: CASSPREGERYKQYF
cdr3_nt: TGTGCCAGCTCACCACGGGAGGGGGAAAGATACAAGCAGTACTTC

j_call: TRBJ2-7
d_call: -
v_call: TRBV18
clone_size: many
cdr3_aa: CASSPREGERYEQYF
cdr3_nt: TGTGCCAGCTCACCACGGGAGGGGGAAAGATACGAGCAGTACTTC

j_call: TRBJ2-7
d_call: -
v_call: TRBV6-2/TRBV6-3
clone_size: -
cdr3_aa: CAGSHTRERYF
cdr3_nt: TGTGCCGGCAGTCACACACGGGAGCGGTACTTC